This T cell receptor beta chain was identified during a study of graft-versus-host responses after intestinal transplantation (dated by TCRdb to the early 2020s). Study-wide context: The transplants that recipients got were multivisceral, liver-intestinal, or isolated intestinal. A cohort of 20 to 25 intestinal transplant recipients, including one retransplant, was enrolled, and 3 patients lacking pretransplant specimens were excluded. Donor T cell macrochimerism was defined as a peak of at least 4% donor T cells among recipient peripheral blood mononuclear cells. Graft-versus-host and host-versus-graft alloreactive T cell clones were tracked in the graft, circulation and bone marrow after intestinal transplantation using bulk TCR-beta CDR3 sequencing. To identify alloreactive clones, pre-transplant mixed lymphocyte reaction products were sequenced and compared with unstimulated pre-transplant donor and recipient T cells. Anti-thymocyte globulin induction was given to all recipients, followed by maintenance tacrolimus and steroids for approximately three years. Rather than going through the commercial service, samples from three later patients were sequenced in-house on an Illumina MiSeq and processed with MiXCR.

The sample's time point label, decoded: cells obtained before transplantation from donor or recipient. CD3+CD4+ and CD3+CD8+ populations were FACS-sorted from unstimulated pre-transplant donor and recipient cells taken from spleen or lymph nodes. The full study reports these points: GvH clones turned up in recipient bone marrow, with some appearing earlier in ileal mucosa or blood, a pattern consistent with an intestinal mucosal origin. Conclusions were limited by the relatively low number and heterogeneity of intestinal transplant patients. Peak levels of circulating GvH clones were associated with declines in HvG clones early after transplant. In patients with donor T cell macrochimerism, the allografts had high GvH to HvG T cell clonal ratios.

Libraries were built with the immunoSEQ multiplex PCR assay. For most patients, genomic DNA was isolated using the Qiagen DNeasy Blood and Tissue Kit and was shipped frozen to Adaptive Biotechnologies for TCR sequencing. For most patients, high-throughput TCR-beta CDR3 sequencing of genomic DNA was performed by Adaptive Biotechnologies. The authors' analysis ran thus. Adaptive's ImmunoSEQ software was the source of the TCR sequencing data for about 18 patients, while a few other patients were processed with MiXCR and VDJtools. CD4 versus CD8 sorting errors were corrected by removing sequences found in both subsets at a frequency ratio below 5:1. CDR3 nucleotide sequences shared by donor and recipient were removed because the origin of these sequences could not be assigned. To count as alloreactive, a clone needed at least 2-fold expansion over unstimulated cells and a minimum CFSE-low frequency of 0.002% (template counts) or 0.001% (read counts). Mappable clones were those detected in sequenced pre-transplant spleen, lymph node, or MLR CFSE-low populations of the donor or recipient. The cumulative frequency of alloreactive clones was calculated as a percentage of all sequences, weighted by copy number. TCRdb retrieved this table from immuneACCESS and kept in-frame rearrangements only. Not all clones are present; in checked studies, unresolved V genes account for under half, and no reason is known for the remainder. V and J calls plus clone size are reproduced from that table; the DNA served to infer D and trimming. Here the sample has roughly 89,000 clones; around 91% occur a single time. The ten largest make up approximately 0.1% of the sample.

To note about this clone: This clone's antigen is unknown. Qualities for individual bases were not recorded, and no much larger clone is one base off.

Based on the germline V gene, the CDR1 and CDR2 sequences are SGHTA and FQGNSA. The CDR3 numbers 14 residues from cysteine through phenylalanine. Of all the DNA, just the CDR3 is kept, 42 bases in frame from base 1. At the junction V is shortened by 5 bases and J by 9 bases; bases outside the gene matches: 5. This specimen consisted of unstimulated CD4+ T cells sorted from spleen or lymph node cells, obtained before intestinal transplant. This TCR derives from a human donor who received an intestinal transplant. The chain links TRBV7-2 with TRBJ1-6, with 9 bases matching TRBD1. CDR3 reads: CASSVQGASSPLHF. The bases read TGTGCCAGCAGCGTACAGGGGGCGAGTTCACCCCTCCACTTT.